Following are 26 T cell receptor beta chains from one sample sequenced in a study of cytomegalovirus exposure and HLA in healthy donors (dated 2017 in TCRdb). The receptor library was made with the immunoSEQ multiplex PCR assay. For the multiplex PCR, a mixture combining 60 forward primers for TCR Vbeta segments and 13 reverse primers for TCR Jbeta segments was used. Entries here come from immuneACCESS through TCRdb and include only in-frame sequences with V and J called. Some clones fail to appear in such tables; in the studies checked, an unresolved V gene covers under half of the shortfall, and the cause of the remainder is unknown. Within this sample are roughly 120,000 clones, with roughly 80% of them counted one time only. Jointly, the top ten make up roughly 23% of the sample. The source material was PBMCs. These receptors were collected from a man aged 25-45 years in good health and CMV-seropositive.

The CDR3 reads CAWTRTAGRETQYF. CDR3 DNA: TGTGCCTGGACTCGTACTGCGGGGAGGGAGACCCAGTACTTC. This sequence joins TRBV30 and TRBJ2-5; TRBD2 might be the D (6 bases). Germline V CDR1 and CDR2: GTSNPN, SVGIG (reference sequence). Deletions cut 4 bases from V and 5 bases from J, with 17 bases between. The CDR3 extends over 14 amino acids.

V usage is TRBV11-2 and J usage is TRBJ2-1, with a weak D call TRBD2 (5 bases). Trimming stripped 1 base from V and 12 bases from J, with 16 bases between. The CDR3 loop spans 14 amino acids. In germline, CDR1 is SGHAT, CDR2 FQNNGV. The CDR3, as DNA: TGTGCCAGCAGCTTAGTCTCGCGGGTAGGGTGGCAGTTCTTC. As protein: CASSLVSRVGWQFF.

This chain uses TRBV28 with TRBJ2-7; perhaps TRBD1 as D (5 bases). V was shortened by 6 bases and J by 4 bases, with 19 bases between the two germline ends. In germline, CDR1 is MDHEN, CDR2 SYDVKM. There are 15 residues in the CDR3. DNA for the CDR3: TGTGCCAGCAGGCCAGGGCCGCTACTTACTTACGAGCAGTACTTC. This gives the protein CASRPGPLLTYEQYF.

The chain employs TRBV5-1 and TRBJ2-1; D gene ambiguous. Trimming removed 0 bases at V and 3 bases at J, with 4 bases between. The germline CDR1 and CDR2 sequences are SGHRS and YFSETQ. This CDR3 is built from 13 residues. CDR3 DNA: TGCGCCAGCAGCTTGGACAGCTACAATGAGCAGTTCTTC. It specifies CASSLDSYNEQFF.

The sample holds one count of this clone. The V call is TRBV15, the J call TRBJ2-1; tentative D call: TRBD1 (6 bases). V lost 5 bases and J lost 9, with 14 bases in between. Germline V CDR1 and CDR2: LNHNV, YYDKDF (reference sequence). This CDR3 contains 13 residues. The CDR3: CATSAQTGTEQFF. The CDR3 coding sequence is TGTGCCACCAGCGCGCAAACAGGGACTGAGCAGTTCTTC.

V is TRBV5-4 and J is TRBJ1-2, with D perhaps matching TRBD1 (5 bases). The CDR3 is 14 amino acids. Germline CDR1 reads SGHNT; CDR2 reads YYREEE (reference sequence). Trimming shortened V by 5 bases and J by 0 bases, and 11 bases separated the two germline ends. CDR3 DNA sequence: TGTGCCAGCAGACGGCAGGGTGCTAACTATGGCTACACCTTC. Its protein is CASRRQGANYGYTF.

The chain employs TRBV15 and TRBJ2-3; weak D call: TRBD2 (6 bases). The CDR3 has 19 residues. Germline CDR1 and CDR2: LNHNV and YYDKDF (reference sequence). The V gene lost 0 bases and the J gene lost 1 base, with 20 bases spanning the gap. The CDR3 DNA reads as TGTGCCACCAGCAGAGATATAAGGGTGACTTCTAGCGGCACAGATACGCAGTATTTT. Translated, it gives CATSRDIRVTSSGTDTQYF.

The CDR3: CASADRGRWGQPQHF. Here the CDR3 DNA reads TGTGCCAGCGCAGACAGGGGGCGCTGGGGTCAGCCCCAGCATTTT. The genes are TRBV28 and TRBJ1-5; 10 positions match TRBD1. Germline trimming cut 8 bases from V and 6 bases from J; bases unmatched to any gene: 10. This CDR3 is built from 15 residues. Germline-derived CDR1 and CDR2 are MDHEN and SYDVKM.

The rearrangement links TRBV28 to TRBJ1-2, with 7 bases aligning to TRBD1. CDR3 length: 14 amino acids. Germline CDR1 and CDR2: MDHEN and SYDVKM. Trimming cost V 3 bases and J 5 bases; bases outside gene matches: 6. The CDR3 here is CASSFRGQPYGYTF. As DNA, the CDR3 is TGTGCCAGCAGTTTTAGGGGACAGCCGTATGGCTACACCTTC.

The chain has TRBV7-8 and TRBJ2-4; 8 bases are shared with TRBD2. The CDR3 contains 19 residues. Trimming at V came to 2 bases and at J to 0 bases, leaving 12 bases not matched to a gene. The germline CDR1 and CDR2 sequences are SGHVS and FQNEAQ. The CDR3 sequence is CASSLPGGGAGEAKNIQYF. CDR3 DNA sequence: TGTGCCAGCAGCTTACCCGGGGGTGGAGCGGGAGAAGCCAAAAACATTCAGTACTTC. Full variable domain (remainder filled in from reference TRBV7-8 and TRBJ2-4): GAGVSQSPRYKVAKRGQDVALRCDPISGHVSLFWYQQALGQGPEFLTYFQNEAQLDKSGLPSDRFFAERPEGSVSTLKIQRTQQEDSAVYLCASSLPGGGAGEAKNIQYFGAGTRLSVL.

This clone was counted between two and nine times. The chain joins TRBV12-5 to TRBJ1-4, with D unclear. Germline CDR1 LGHNT, CDR2 FRNRAP. The V end was cut by 6 bases, the J end by 0 bases, with 8 bases between. This CDR3 spans 14 amino acids. CDR3 region: CASGTDSTNEKLFF. CDR3 nucleotide sequence: TGTGCTAGTGGCACGGACTCAACTAATGAAAAACTGTTTTTT.

The gene calls are TRBV28 and TRBJ1-5; D is undetermined. CDR3 length equals 12 residues. The germline V gene encodes CDR1 MDHEN and CDR2 SYDVKM. Trimming cost V 4 bases and J 6 bases, with 7 bases left between them. CDR3 bases: TGTGCCAGCAGTTCGCCTAGTCAGCCCCAGCATTTT. Its protein is CASSSPSQPQHF.

V is TRBV2 and J is TRBJ1-6; a weak D match, TRBD1 (6 bases). This CDR3 contains 13 residues. The germline V gene has CDR1 SNHLY and CDR2 FYNNEI. Deletions cut 7 bases from V and 7 bases from J, with 11 bases between. The CDR3: CASIRDTNSPLHF. The DNA of the CDR3 is TGTGCCAGCATTCGGGACACGAATTCACCCCTCCACTTT.

The rearrangement joins TRBV6-1 to TRBJ2-2, with D perhaps matching TRBD1 (6 bases). The V gene lost 2 bases and the J gene lost 2 bases, with 9 bases spanning the gap. Per germline, CDR1 MNHNS and CDR2 SASEGT. This CDR3 has 15 residues. The CDR3 nucleotides are TGTGCCAGCAGTGAACTGACAGGAAACACCGGGGAGCTGTTTTTT. It encodes CASSELTGNTGELFF.

The rearrangement links TRBV19 to TRBJ1-1; 7 bases fit TRBD1. This CDR3 has 14 amino acids. V lost 6 bases, J lost 4 bases, and 8 bases stayed unmatched. The germline CDR1 and CDR2 sequences are LNHDA and SQIVND (reference sequence). Written as DNA, the CDR3 is TGTGCCAGTAGGGCGAACAGGGGAGGCACTGAAGCTTTCTTT. It is translated as CASRANRGGTEAFF.

About this clone: One end of the junction is discordant with germline, which a read error may explain. Other DNA variants within this sample encode the same CDR3. The chain combines TRBV7-9 with TRBJ1-5, with D hard to call. The germline CDR1 and CDR2 sequences are SEHNR and FQNEAQ (reference sequence). The CDR3 contains 13 residues. The CDR3 protein is CASSLSGAEPQHF. CDR3 DNA: TGCGCCAGCAGCTTAAGTGGAGCTGAGCCCCAGCATTTT.

V is TRBV18 and J is TRBJ2-2, with 8 bases identical to TRBD1. V shed 3 bases and J 6 bases; nucleotides not matched to a gene: 6. The germline V gene encodes CDR1 KGHSH and CDR2 LQKENI. The CDR3 sequence is 15 residues long. This chain's CDR3 is CASSPQGATAGELFF. CDR3 nucleotides: TGTGCCAGCTCACCTCAGGGGGCAACCGCCGGGGAGCTGTTTTTT.

The J gene is TRBJ2-1, the V gene TRBV29-1; a possible D gene is TRBD1 (7 bases). The CDR3 is made up of 15 amino acids. Germline values: CDR1 SQVTM, CDR2 ANQGSEA. The V end was cut by 7 bases, the J end by 9 bases, with 25 bases between. The CDR3 sequence is CSGQTGRTIAGEQFF. The CDR3 DNA reads TGCAGCGGCCAGACAGGGAGGACTATCGCCGGTGAGCAGTTCTTC.

The V call is TRBV10-1, the J call TRBJ1-3, with TRBD1 as a possible D gene (5 bases). V was clipped by 2 bases and J by 8 bases, with 13 bases between them. The V gene's germline CDR1 is WNHNN and CDR2 SYGVQD (reference sequence). This CDR3 region has 14 residues. The CDR3 spells CASSEGAGLDTIYF. As DNA, the CDR3 is TGCGCCAGCAGTGAGGGGGCAGGGTTGGACACCATATATTTT.

The rearrangement links TRBV19 to TRBJ2-5, with D maybe TRBD1 (5 bases). The V end lost 6 bases, the J end lost 0 bases, and 11 bases lay between the germline ends. Germline assignment: CDR1 LNHDA and CDR2 SQIVND (reference sequence). The CDR3 runs 14 residues. The CDR3 spells CASSKTAYQETQYF. In DNA, the CDR3 is TGTGCCAGTAGCAAGACAGCGTACCAAGAGACCCAGTACTTC.

The rearrangement links TRBV28 to TRBJ1-4; D might be TRBD1 (5 bases). Trimming removed 6 bases from V and 8 bases from J, with 22 bases in between. The CDR3 is 16 amino acids. Per the germline V gene, CDR1 is MDHEN and CDR2 is SYDVKM. The CDR3 DNA reads as TGTGCCAGCAGCCCACTTAGATGGGGGGATTACGAAAAACTGTTTTTT. Its protein product is CASSPLRWGDYEKLFF. The variable domain in full, completed from reference TRBV28 and TRBJ1-4, reads DVKVTQSSRYLVKRTGEKVFLECVQDMDHENMFWYRQDPGLGLRLIYFSYDVKMKEKGDIPEGYSVSREKKERFSLILESASTNQTSMYLCASSPLRWGDYEKLFFGSGTQLSVL.

The chain recombines TRBV5-1 with TRBJ2-3; tentative D call: TRBD2 (6 bases). The CDR3 is 14 amino acids. Deletions cut 4 bases from V and 2 bases from J, with 11 bases between. CDR1 is SGHRS and CDR2 is YFSETQ in the germline V gene. The DNA of the CDR3 is TGCGCCAGCAGCGTATCTAGCGACACAGATACGCAGTATTTT. Translating gives CASSVSSDTDTQYF.

The genes are TRBV6-1 and TRBJ2-1, with 7 bases that match TRBD2. CDR3 size: 15 residues. With 4 bases clipped from V and 2 bases from J, the junction kept 5 bases outside the gene matches. The germline V gene encodes CDR1 MNHNS and CDR2 SASEGT. The DNA of the CDR3 is TGTGCCAGCAGTGTCGCAGCGGGACCCTACAATGAGCAGTTCTTC. This gives the protein CASSVAAGPYNEQFF.

This sequence joins TRBV27 and TRBJ2-3; 10 bases line up with TRBD2. The germline gives CDR1 MNHEY, CDR2 SMNVEV (reference sequence). CDR3 length: 17 residues. V gave up 3 bases and J gave up 6 bases; unmatched junction bases: 12. Here the CDR3 reads CASSLSERGGGSDTQYF. The CDR3 DNA sequence: TGTGCCAGCAGTTTGTCAGAGCGGGGGGGCGGGTCGGATACGCAGTATTTT.

The count of this clone is one. This rearrangement joins TRBV14 to TRBJ2-2; no clear D gene. Trimming took off 2 bases at V and 3 bases at J, with 4 bases between the two ends. Germline loops: CDR1 SGHDN, CDR2 FVKESK. This CDR3 contains 13 residues. This CDR3 is CASSQQYTGELFF. DNA of the CDR3: TGTGCCAGCAGCCAACAGTACACCGGGGAGCTGTTTTTT.

In its sample, this clone was seen once. The chain uses TRBV5-1 and TRBJ2-1; D may be TRBD1 (6 bases). Germline values: CDR1 SGHRS, CDR2 YFSETQ. The V end was cut by 0 bases, the J end by 1 base, with 8 bases between. This CDR3 is built from 15 residues. Here the CDR3 DNA reads TGCGCCAGCAGCTTGGTACAGGGATCCTACAATGAGCAGTTCTTC. Its translation: CASSLVQGSYNEQFF.